This entry is about one TCR beta chain. This clonotype turned up a few times. This receptor's antigen is unknown. Per-nucleotide qualities are absent, and no much larger clonotype sits a single base away. CDR1 and CDR2, looked up from the germline V gene (reference sequence), are DFQATT and SNEGSKA. The junction shows trimming of 6 bases on V and 6 bases on J, plus 12 bases between the germline ends. The CDR3 runs 11 residues from the cysteine to the phenylalanine. Just the 33-base CDR3 DNA is kept, in frame starting at base 1. The source of the sample is a study of identical twins (dated by TCRdb to about 2016). About the study as a whole: To test whether fetal clonotypes persist, this study deep-sequenced TCR alpha and beta repertoires from monozygotic twins, from unrelated adults of various ages, and from cord blood. To rule out contamination, the twin experiments were replicated at different times with different library preparation protocols. What the research found in general, with its limitations: Zero-insertion analyses could be partly confounded by invariant T cells such as MAIT and iNKT, although diverse VJ usage argued against such confounding for most clonotypes. Because the same donors could not be followed over many years, conclusions were based on cross-sectional statistical analysis. Abundant cord blood beta clonotypes had fewer insertions, young adult naive repertoires showed a similar but weaker trend, and memory repertoires showed no such trend. Out-of-frame TCR alpha sequences shared between twins showed an excess of low generation-probability sequences compared with coincidental sharing between unrelated individuals. The excess sharing between twins in beta out-of-frame sequences was weaker because fewer shared sequences reduced the signal-to-noise ratio. Recombination models systematically underestimated out-of-frame TCR alpha sharing in monozygotic twins but agreed with sharing between unrelated individuals.

Only healthy Caucasian donors were included. Three pairs of female monozygotic twins, all aged about 18 to 30 years, were included in the twin cohort. Peripheral blood mononuclear cells were used as the source from which RNA for TCR libraries was isolated. The method was 5' RACE. Sequencing took place on an Illumina HiSeq 2000. Template switching introduced a universal primer binding site; the final cDNA contained a unique molecular identifier, enabling accurate counting of TCR cDNA molecules. Specific primers in the conserved constant-segment region were used to synthesize first-strand cDNA for TCR alpha and beta chains. To control for contamination, each cDNA library was double barcoded with a SMART-Mk sample barcode plus Illumina barcodes. Two successive PCR steps introduced TruSeq adapter sequences along with Illumina sample barcodes. Sequencing of the TCR alpha and beta cDNA libraries was done on the Illumina HiSeq platform using custom primers. In the paper's pipeline: MiGEC was used to process raw reads and extract unique molecular identifiers, and MiXCR was used to find CDR3 positions. Recombination models were inferred per individual with the repgenHMM and IGoR tools using an EM algorithm. Shared clonotypes were analyzed with the tcR package in R, and sharing was normalized by the product of cloneset sizes. Out-of-frame nonproductive sequences were analyzed to study raw recombination free of thymic and clonal selection effects. TCRdb handled the public reads itself, with Q25 trimming in fastp and clone calling in MiXCR, and kept productive beta chains. Rows merge per CDR3 protein into single entries with the most common DNA and genes. TCRdb, not the original authors, processed these V and J calls. Here the sample has around 690,000 distinct CDR3 sequences; less than 25% occur a single time. Of the sample, approximately 4.5% falls within the top ten clones.

The sample was also reused in another study, on T cells expressing NK-cell markers. The second study also describes: In sorted CD3+CD56+NKG2C+, CD3+CD56+NKG2C- and CD3+CD56-NKG2C+ T-cell subsets from several donors, TCR beta-chain repertoires were profiled. Seven of the eight sequenced donors were HCMV-seropositive and one was HCMV-seronegative. In several experiments an anti-gammadeltaTCR antibody was added to restrict sorting to alphabetaTCR-expressing T cells. In over five donors, the dominant CD3+CD56+NKG2C+ clonotypes were found to rank among the top 10 CD8+ clonotypes and to make up about 1.0-8% of CD8+ T cells. Those dominant clonotypes were again the most abundant among CD3+CD56-NKG2C+ cells in a handful of donors, at about 28.3-60.1%. Whether the expanded NKG2C-expressing T cell clones were specific for HCMV antigens was left unclear. The eight sequenced donors were randomly selected healthy volunteers, three men and five women. A commercial ELISA kit detecting HCMV-specific IgG in serum was used to determine HCMV serostatus. For several donors, bulk peripheral blood T-cell repertoires were additionally sequenced from unsorted PBMC. Reads were demultiplexed and grouped by UMI with MIGEC, and clonotypes were assembled and quantified with MiTCR. To exclude erroneous sequences, only TCR cDNA sequences supported by at least two reads were retained. Downstream repertoire analysis used the tcR package, and clonotypes were matched across fractions by CDR3 nucleotide sequence plus V segment. VDJmatch was used to annotate antigen specificity against VDJdb, with one amino acid substitution in CDR3 allowed.

The V gene is TRBV20-1 and the J gene is TRBJ2-7; the D gene is not confidently resolved. Material for sequencing was PBMCs. The sequence came from a woman in her late teens or twenties in good health. The nucleotide sequence reads TGCAGTGCCGGTTTGGAGCTCGAGCAGTACTTC. It codes for CSAGLELEQYF.